The 9 T cell receptor beta chains reported below all come from one sample, sequenced in a study of Graves' ophthalmopathy and Graves' hyperthyroidism. Beta-chain TCR CDR3 regions were amplified from RNA transcripts. HTBI-primed RT-PCR formed the first round, and a multiplex PCR formed the second. TCRdb independently ran MiXCR on the multiplex PCR reads; one entry per CDR3 protein. The data hold around 1,000,000 distinct CDR3 sequences, with roughly two fifths observed a single time. Source material: peripheral blood or thyroid tissue (not recorded which). The receptor source for this set is an adult man with Graves' hyperthyroidism.

As for this clonotype: Germline and junction disagree at one end, which may indicate a read error. The V gene is TRBV20-1, the J gene TRBJ1-1, with 7 bases that match TRBD1. The CDR3 sequence is 15 residues long. Per the germline V gene, CDR1 is DFQATT and CDR2 is SNEGSKA (reference sequence). CDR3 residues: CSARIRTGLKTEAFF. The CDR3 nucleotides are TGCAGTGCTAGAATAAGGACAGGACTGAAAACTGAAGCTTTCTTT.

This clonotype was recorded many times. This chain uses TRBV20-1 with TRBJ2-5; D gene uncertain. Trimming left V 3 bases short and J 4 bases short, with 9 bases between. Looked up from germline, CDR1 is DFQATT and CDR2 is SNEGSKA (reference sequence). The CDR3 extends over 12 amino acids. The CDR3 coding sequence is TGCAGTGCTAGGATAGTTCGAGAGACCCAGTACTTC. Amino acids: CSARIVRETQYF.

This clonotype has ten or more counts. This chain links TRBV19 with TRBJ1-1; D is unclear. Germline lookup yields CDR1 LNHDA and CDR2 SQIVND (reference sequence). There are 15 residues in the CDR3. The germline V and J ends were trimmed by 4 bases and 1 base, with 13 bases remaining between them. This CDR3 is CASSKPGAANTEAFF. For the CDR3, the DNA is TGTGCCAGTAGTAAGCCCGGAGCGGCGAACACTGAAGCTTTCTTT.

There are a few counts of this clonotype. CDR3 nucleotide sequence: TGTGCCAGCACCTCATACACTGAAGCTTTCTTT. Its translation: CASTSYTEAFF. The V and J genes are TRBV7-9 and TRBJ1-1; the D is unclear. Germline V gene lookup returns CDR1 SEHNR and CDR2 FQNEAQ (reference sequence). This CDR3 is 11 amino acids long. The germline V and J ends were trimmed by 7 bases and 3 bases, with 6 bases remaining between them.

CDR3: CASTKAGQVNSPLHF. The CDR3, as DNA: TGTGCCTCAACGAAGGCCGGACAGGTTAATTCACCCCTCCACTTT. The chain joins TRBV10-3 to TRBJ1-6, with 7 bases identical to TRBD1. The CDR3 has 15 residues. V was pared by 11 bases and J by 6 bases, with 13 bases of the junction left unmatched. CDR1 and CDR2 from the germline V gene are ENHRY and SYGVKD.

This clonotype came up a few times. The chain couples TRBV20-1 to TRBJ1-4; D is uncertain. The V end was cut by 6 bases, the J end by 7 bases, with 18 bases between. The CDR3 covers 14 residues. CDR1 DFQATT and CDR2 SNEGSKA come from the germline V gene (reference sequence). The CDR3 DNA sequence: TGCAGTGCCGCCTCCGGCGGGGATCGTGAAAAACTGTTTTTT. It translates to CSAASGGDREKLFF.

This clonotype was detected once. A much larger clone differs from this one at a single base, so this may be a read error. The chain combines TRBV6-5 with TRBJ1-2, with D possibly TRBD1 on 5 matching bases. The CDR3 has 15 amino acids. V lost 5 bases and J 6 bases, leaving 19 bases between the germline ends. Per germline, CDR1 MNHEY and CDR2 SVGAGI. CDR3 DNA: TGTGCCAGCAGTGTCCCGGGACGCGCTCGGGATGGCTACACCTTC. Its protein is CASSVPGRARDGYTF.

This clonotype has a count of ten or more. The chain is built from TRBV10-3 and TRBJ1-1, with a possible D match to TRBD1 (6 bases). Per germline, CDR1 ENHRY and CDR2 SYGVKD. The CDR3 is 12 residues long. Trimming removed 10 bases from V and 4 bases from J, with 13 bases in between. The CDR3 nucleotides read TGTGCCAGCAAACAGGGTGTCACTGAAGCTTTCTTT. Its protein product is CASKQGVTEAFF.

The CDR3 region is CSLSPGGSNQPQHF. DNA for the CDR3: TGCAGCTTAAGTCCGGGGGGCAGCAATCAGCCCCAGCATTTT. V and J are TRBV29-1 and TRBJ1-5; D is perhaps TRBD1 (6 bases). Germline V gives CDR1 SQVTM, CDR2 ANQGSEA. This CDR3 spans 14 amino acids. V lost 8 bases, J lost 1 base, and 15 bases lay in between.